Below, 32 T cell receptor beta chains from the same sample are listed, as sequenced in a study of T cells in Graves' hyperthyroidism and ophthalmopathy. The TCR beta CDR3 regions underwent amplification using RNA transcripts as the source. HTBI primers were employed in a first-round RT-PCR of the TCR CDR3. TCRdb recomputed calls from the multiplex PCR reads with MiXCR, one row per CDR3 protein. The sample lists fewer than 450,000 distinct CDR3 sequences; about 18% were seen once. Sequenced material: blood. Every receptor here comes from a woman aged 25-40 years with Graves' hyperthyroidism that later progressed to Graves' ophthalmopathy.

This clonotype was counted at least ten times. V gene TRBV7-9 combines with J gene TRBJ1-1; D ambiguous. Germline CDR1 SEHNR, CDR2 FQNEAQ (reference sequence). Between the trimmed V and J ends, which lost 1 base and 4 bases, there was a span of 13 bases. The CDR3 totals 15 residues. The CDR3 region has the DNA TGTGCCAGCAGCTTAGTTGGCAGCGGGAGCACTGAAGCTTTCTTT. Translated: CASSLVGSGSTEAFF.

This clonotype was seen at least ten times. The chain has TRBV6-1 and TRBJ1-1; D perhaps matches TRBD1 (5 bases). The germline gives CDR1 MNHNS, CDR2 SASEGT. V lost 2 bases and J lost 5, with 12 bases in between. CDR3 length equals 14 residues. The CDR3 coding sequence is TGTGCCAGCAGTGAATTGGGGGGAGAGACTGAAGCTTTCTTT. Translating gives CASSELGGETEAFF.

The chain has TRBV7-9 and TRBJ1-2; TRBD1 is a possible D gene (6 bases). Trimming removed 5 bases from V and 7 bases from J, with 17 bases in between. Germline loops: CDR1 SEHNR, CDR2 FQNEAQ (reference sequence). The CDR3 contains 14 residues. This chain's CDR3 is CASSRHREWVGYTF. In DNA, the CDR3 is TGTGCCAGCAGCCGACACAGGGAATGGGTTGGCTACACCTTC.

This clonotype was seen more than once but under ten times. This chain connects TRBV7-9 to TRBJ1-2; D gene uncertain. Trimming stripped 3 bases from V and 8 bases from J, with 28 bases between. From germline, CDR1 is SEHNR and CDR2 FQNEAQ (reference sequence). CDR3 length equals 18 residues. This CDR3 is CASSLTLRQLETGHGYTF. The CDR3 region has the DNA TGTGCCAGCAGCTTGACCCTCAGACAACTAGAAACGGGTCACGGCTACACCTTC.

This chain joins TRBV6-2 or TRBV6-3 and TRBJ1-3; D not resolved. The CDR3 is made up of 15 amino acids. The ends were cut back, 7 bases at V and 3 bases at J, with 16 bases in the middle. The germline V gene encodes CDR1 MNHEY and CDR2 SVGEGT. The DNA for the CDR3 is TGTGCCAGCATATCCTTGAGGAGCGTTGGAAACACCATATATTTT. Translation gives CASISLRSVGNTIYF.

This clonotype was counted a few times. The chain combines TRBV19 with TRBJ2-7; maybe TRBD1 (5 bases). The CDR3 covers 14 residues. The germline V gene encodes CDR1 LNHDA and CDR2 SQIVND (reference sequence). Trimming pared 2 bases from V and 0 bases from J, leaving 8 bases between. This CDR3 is CASSISDNSYEQYF. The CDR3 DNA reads TGTGCCAGTAGTATATCGGACAACTCCTACGAGCAGTACTTC.

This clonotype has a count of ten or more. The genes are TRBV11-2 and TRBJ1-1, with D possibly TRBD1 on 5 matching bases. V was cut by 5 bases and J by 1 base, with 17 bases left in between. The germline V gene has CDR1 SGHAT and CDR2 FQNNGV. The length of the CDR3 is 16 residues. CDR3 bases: TGTGCCAGCAGCCTAGTACGCAGGGCCCCGAACACTGAAGCTTTCTTT. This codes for CASSLVRRAPNTEAFF.

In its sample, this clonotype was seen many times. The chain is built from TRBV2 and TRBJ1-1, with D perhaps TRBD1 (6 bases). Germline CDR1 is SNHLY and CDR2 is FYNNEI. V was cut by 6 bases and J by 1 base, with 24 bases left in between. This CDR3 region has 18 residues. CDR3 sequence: CASRQSGTNFGWNTEAFF. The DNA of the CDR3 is TGTGCCAGCAGACAGTCCGGGACAAACTTTGGCTGGAACACTGAAGCTTTCTTT.

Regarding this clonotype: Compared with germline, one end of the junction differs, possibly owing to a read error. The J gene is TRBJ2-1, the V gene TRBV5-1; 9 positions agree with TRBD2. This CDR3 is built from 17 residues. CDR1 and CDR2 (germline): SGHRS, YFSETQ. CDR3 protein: CASSLVYLAGAGNEQFF. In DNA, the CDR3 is TGTGCCAGCAGCTTGGTTTATTTAGCGGGAGCGGGGAATGAGCAGTTCTTC.

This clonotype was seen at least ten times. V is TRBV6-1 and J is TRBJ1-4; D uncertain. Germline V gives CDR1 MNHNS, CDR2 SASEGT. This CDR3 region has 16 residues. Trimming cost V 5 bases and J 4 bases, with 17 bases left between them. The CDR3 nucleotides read TGTGCCAGCAGTTCGAGAAGACCTGGGGATAATGAAAAACTGTTTTTT. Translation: CASSSRRPGDNEKLFF.

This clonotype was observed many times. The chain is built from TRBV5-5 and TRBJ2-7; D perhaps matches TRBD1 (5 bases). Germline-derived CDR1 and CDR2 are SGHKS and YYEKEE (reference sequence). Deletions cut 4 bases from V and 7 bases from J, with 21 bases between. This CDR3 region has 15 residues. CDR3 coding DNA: TGTGCCAGCAGCAGGGGCAATAGGGGCCACGGGGAGCAGTACTTC. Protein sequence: CASSRGNRGHGEQYF. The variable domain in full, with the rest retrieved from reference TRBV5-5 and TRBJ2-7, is DAGVTQSPTHLIKTRGQQVTLRCSPISGHKSVSWYQQVLGQGPQFIFQYYEKEERGRGNFPDRFSARQFPNYSSELNVNALLLGDSALYLCASSRGNRGHGEQYFGPGTRLTVT.

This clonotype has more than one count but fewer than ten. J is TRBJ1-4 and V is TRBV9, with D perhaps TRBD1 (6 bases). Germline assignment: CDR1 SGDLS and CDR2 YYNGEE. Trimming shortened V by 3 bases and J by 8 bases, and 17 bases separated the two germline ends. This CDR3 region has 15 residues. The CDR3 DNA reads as TGTGCCAGCAGCGCACAGGGCCTTCTAGGCGAAAAACTGTTTTTT. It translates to CASSAQGLLGEKLFF.

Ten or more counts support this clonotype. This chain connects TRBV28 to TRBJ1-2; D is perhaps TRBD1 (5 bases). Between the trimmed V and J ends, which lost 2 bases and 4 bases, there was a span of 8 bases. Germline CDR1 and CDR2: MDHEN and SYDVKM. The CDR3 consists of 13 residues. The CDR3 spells CASSLTRGYGYTF. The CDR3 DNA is TGTGCCAGCAGTTTAACAAGGGGCTATGGCTACACCTTC.

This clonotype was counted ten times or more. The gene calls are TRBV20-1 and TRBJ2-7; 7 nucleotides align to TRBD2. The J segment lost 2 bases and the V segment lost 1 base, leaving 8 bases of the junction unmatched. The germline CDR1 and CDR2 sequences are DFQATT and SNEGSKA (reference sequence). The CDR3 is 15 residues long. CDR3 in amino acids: CSARVLGEGPYEQYF. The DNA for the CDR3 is TGCAGTGCTAGAGTACTAGGGGAGGGCCCCTACGAGCAGTACTTC.

In nucleotides, the CDR3 is TGTGCCACCAGTGATGGCCCCCAAGAACGGGGCGGGGAGCTGTTTTTT. This gives the protein CATSDGPQERGGELFF. This sequence joins TRBV24-1 and TRBJ2-2, with D perhaps matching TRBD2 (5 bases). Trimming removed 3 bases from V and 7 bases from J, with 17 bases in between. Germline V gives CDR1 KGHDR, CDR2 SFDVKD. The length of the CDR3 is 16 residues.

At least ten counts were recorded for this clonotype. CDR3 bases: TGTGCCAGCAGCCAAGGGACGAGAGAGACCCAGTACTTC. It codes for CASSQGTRETQYF. The chain uses TRBV14 and TRBJ2-5; D is unclear. Germline V gene sequence: CDR1 SGHDN, CDR2 FVKESK. The CDR3 consists of 13 residues. V lost 1 base to trimming and J lost 4 bases, with 7 bases between them.

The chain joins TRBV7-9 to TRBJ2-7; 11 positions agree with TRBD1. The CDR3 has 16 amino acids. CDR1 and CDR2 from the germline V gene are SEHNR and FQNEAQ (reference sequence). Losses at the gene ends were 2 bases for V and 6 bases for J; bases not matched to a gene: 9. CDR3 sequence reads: CASSLPRTGGDSEQYF. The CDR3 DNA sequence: TGTGCCAGCAGCTTACCTCGGACAGGGGGCGATTCCGAGCAGTACTTC.

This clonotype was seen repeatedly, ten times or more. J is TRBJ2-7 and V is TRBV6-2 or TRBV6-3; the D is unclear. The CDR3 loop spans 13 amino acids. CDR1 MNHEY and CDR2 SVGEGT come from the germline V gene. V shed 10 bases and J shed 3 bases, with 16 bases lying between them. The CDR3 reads CATGSSKGYEQYF. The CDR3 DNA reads TGTGCCACCGGCTCCAGTAAAGGCTACGAGCAGTACTTC.

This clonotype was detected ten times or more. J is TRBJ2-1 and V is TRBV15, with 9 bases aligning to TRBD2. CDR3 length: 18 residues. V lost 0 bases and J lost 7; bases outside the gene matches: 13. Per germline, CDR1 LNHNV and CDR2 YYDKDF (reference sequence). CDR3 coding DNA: TGTGCCACCAGCAGAGACGGTGAGGGACTAGCCTTGGGGAATGAGCAGTTCTTC. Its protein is CATSRDGEGLALGNEQFF.

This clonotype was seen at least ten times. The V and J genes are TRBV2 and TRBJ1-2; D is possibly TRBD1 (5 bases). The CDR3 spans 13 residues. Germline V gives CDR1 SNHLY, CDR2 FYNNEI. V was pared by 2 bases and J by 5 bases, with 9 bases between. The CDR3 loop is CASSETTAYGYTF. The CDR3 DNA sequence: TGTGCCAGCAGTGAAACGACAGCGTATGGCTACACCTTC. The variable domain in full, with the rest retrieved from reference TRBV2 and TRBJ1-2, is EPEVTQTPSHQVTQMGQEVILRCVPISNHLYFYWYRQILGQKVEFLVSFYNNEISEKSEIFDDQFSVERPDGSNFTLKIRSTKLEDSAMYFCASSETTAYGYTFGSGTRLTVV.

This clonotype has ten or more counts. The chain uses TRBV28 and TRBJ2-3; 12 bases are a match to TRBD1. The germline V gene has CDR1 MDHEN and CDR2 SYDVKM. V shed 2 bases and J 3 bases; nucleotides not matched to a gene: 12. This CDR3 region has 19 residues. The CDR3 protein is CASSLRGDRGPLGTDTQYF. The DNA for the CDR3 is TGTGCCAGCAGTTTAAGGGGGGACAGGGGGCCCCTAGGTACAGATACGCAGTATTTT. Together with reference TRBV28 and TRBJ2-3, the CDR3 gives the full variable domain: DVKVTQSSRYLVKRTGEKVFLECVQDMDHENMFWYRQDPGLGLRLIYFSYDVKMKEKGDIPEGYSVSREKKERFSLILESASTNQTSMYLCASSLRGDRGPLGTDTQYFGPGTRLTVL.

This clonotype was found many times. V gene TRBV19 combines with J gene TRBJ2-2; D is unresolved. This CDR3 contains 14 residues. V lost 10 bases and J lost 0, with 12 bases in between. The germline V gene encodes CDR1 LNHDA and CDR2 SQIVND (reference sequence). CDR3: CATQTPPNTGELFF. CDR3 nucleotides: TGTGCCACCCAGACCCCCCCGAACACCGGGGAGCTGTTTTTT. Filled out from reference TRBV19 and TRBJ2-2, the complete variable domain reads DGGITQSPKYLFRKEGQNVTLSCEQNLNHDAMYWYRQDPGQGLRLIYYSQIVNDFQKGDIAEGYSVSREKKESFPLTVTSAQKNPTAFYLCATQTPPNTGELFFGEGSRLTVL.

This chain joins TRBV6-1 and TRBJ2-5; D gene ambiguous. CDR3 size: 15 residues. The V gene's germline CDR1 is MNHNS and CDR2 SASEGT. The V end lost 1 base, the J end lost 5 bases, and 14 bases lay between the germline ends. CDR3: CASSEDYGMAETQYF. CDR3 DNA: TGTGCCAGCAGTGAAGACTACGGAATGGCCGAGACCCAGTACTTC.

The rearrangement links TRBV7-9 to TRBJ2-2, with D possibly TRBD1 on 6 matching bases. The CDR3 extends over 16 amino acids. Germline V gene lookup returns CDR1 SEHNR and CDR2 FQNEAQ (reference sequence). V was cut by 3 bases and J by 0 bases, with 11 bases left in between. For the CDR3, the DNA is TGTGCCAGCAGCTTGTACGGGACAACGAACACCGGGGAGCTGTTTTTT. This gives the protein CASSLYGTTNTGELFF.

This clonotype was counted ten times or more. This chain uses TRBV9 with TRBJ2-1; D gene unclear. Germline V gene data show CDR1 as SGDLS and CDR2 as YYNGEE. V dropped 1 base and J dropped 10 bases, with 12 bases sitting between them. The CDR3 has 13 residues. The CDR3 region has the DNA TGTGCCAGCAGCGTATCCCCGGTCGGGGAGCAGTTCTTC. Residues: CASSVSPVGEQFF.

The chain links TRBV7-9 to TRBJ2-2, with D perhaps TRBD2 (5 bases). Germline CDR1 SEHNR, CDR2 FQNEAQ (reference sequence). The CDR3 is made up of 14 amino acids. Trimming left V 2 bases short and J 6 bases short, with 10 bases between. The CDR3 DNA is TGTGCCAGCAGCTTACGGGGAGCGGCCGGGGAGCTGTTTTTT. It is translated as CASSLRGAAGELFF.

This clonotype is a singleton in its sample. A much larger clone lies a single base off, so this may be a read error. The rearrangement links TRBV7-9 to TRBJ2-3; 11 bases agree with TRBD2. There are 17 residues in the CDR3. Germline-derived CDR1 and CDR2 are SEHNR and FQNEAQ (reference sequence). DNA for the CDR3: TGTGCCAGCAGCTCGAAGACTAGCGGGATTATCACAGATATGCAGTATTTT. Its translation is CASSSKTSGIITDMQYF.

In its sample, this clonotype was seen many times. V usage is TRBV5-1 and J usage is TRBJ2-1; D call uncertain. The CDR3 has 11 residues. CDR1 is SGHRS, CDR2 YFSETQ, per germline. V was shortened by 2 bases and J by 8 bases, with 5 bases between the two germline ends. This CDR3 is CASSFNHEQFF. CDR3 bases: TGCGCCAGCAGCTTCAATCATGAGCAGTTCTTC.

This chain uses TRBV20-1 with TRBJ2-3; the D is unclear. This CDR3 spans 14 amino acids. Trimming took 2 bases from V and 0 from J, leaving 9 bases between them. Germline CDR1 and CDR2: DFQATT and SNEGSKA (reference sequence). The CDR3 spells CSARRGTSTDTQYF. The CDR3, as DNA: TGCAGTGCTAGAAGAGGAACTAGCACAGATACGCAGTATTTT.

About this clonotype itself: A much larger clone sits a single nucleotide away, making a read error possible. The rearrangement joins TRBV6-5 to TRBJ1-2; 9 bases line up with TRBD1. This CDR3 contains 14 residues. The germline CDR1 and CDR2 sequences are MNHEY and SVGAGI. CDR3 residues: CASSWTGDHYSYTF. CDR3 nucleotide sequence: TGTGCCAGCAGTTGGACAGGGGATCACTATAGCTACACCTTC.

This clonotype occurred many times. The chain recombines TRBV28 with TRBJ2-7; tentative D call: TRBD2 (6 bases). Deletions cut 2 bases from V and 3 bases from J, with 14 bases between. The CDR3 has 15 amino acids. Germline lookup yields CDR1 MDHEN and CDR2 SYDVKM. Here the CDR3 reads CASSLAFRDFYEQYF. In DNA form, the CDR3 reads TGTGCCAGCAGTTTAGCTTTCAGGGACTTCTACGAGCAGTACTTC.

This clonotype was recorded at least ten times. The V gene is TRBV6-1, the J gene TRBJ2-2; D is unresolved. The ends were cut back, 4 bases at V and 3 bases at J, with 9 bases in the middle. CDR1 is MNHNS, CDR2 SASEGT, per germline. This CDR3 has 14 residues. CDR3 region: CASSATLYTGELFF. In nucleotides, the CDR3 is TGTGCCAGCAGTGCCACCTTGTACACCGGGGAGCTGTTTTTT.